This T cell receptor (beta chain) originates from a study of cytomegalovirus exposure and HLA in healthy donors. Study-wide context: The same platform was used for the 90 to 150 validation repertoires as for the roughly 730 first-cohort repertoires, as reported in a later analysis. Study conclusions and caveats: The authors listed about 170 TCR beta chains as cytomegalovirus-associated. Specificity of a few CMV-associated chains for CMV antigens was verified in vitro.

In the case of this clone: As yet, its antigen is unknown.

It was the approximately 130-subject validation cohort, separate from the approximately 700-subject first cohort, to which the donors belonged. Data came from immunoSEQ multiplex PCR; TCRdb stores just in-frame clones and leaves some out. Found here are about 130,000 clones, 75% to 90% of them singletons; the top ten hold about 2%. CDR3 length: 15 amino acids. The trim removed 4 bases at V and 4 bases at J, leaving 5 bases unmatched. In germline, CDR1 is MGHRA, CDR2 YSYEKL. What was sequenced was PBMCs. The sequence was obtained from a woman aged 18 to 35 in good health and CMV-seronegative. V usage is TRBV4-1 and J usage is TRBJ2-1; TRBD1 agrees at 9 bases. CDR3 in amino acids: CASSPGTGLYNEQFF. The CDR3, as DNA: TGCGCCAGCAGCCCCGGGACAGGGTTGTACAATGAGCAGTTCTTC.